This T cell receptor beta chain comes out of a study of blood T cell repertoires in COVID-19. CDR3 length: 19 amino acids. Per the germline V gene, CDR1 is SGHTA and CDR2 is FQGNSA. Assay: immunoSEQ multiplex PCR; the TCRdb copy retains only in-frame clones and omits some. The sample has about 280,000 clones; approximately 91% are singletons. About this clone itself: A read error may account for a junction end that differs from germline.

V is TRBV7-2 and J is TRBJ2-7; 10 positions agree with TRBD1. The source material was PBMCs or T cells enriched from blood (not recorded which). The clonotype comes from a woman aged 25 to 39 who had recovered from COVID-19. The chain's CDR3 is CVSRAPGQGRPNPWHEQYF. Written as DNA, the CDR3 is TGTGTCAGCAGAGCACCGGGACAGGGGCGCCCGAATCCTTGGCACGAGCAGTACTTC.